The 7 T cell receptor beta chains below were found in one sample sequenced in a study of control samples from healthy donors and cancer patients. Libraries were prepared by immunoSEQ multiplex PCR; TCRdb keeps only in-frame clonotypes and omits some of them. Of some 150,000 clones listed, about 91% are singletons. Material: blood. These receptors all come from a man aged 25-45 years in good health.

The CDR3: CAWSLTGGNEQFF. DNA of the CDR3: TGTGCCTGGAGCTTGACAGGGGGCAATGAGCAGTTCTTC. The chain combines TRBV30 with TRBJ2-1; 9 nucleotides align to TRBD1. This CDR3 contains 13 residues. Looked up from germline, CDR1 is GTSNPN and CDR2 is SVGIG (reference sequence). The J segment lost 6 bases and the V segment lost 3 bases, leaving 3 bases of the junction unmatched.

This chain connects TRBV28 to TRBJ1-2; TRBD1 matches at 7 bases. J gave up 8 bases and V 7 bases, and 16 bases lay outside the gene matches. The CDR3 covers 15 residues. Germline lookup yields CDR1 MDHEN and CDR2 SYDVKM. The CDR3 nucleotides are TGTGCCAGCACCCCCCCGGGACAGATCGACTTCGGCTACACCTTC. Translated: CASTPPGQIDFGYTF.

V gene TRBV3-1 (or the pseudogene TRBV3-2) combines with J gene TRBJ2-1, with a weak D call TRBD2 (6 bases). This CDR3 spans 15 amino acids. CDR1 is LGHDT and CDR2 is YNNKEL in the germline V gene (reference sequence). The V end lost 4 bases, the J end lost 2 bases, and 12 bases lay between the germline ends. CDR3 sequence: CASSPPAGPYNEQFF. In nucleotides, the CDR3 is TGTGCCAGCAGCCCCCCCGCGGGGCCCTACAATGAGCAGTTCTTC.

This clone was recorded once. V and J are TRBV6-6 and TRBJ2-7; D is unresolved. Trimming stripped 5 bases from V and 0 bases from J, with 8 bases between. Germline V gives CDR1 MNHNY, CDR2 SVGAGI (reference sequence). This CDR3 is built from 13 residues. The CDR3 sequence: CASSGDSSYEQYF. The CDR3 DNA sequence: TGTGCCAGCAGTGGGGATTCCTCCTACGAGCAGTACTTC.

V and J are TRBV5-4 and TRBJ1-2; D perhaps matches TRBD1 (6 bases). In germline, CDR1 is SGHNT, CDR2 YYREEE (reference sequence). The CDR3 is made up of 14 amino acids. Trimming stripped 4 bases from V and 2 bases from J, with 12 bases between. The CDR3 spells CASSKQGQNYGYTF. In nucleotides, the CDR3 is TGTGCCAGCAGCAAACAAGGACAGAACTATGGCTACACCTTC.

This clone was detected only once. The chain recombines TRBV24-1 with TRBJ2-7; tentatively, D is TRBD2 (6 bases). Trimming took off 5 bases at V and 7 bases at J, with 20 bases between the two ends. The CDR3 spans 15 residues. CDR1 KGHDR and CDR2 SFDVKD come from the germline V gene. The CDR3 region has the DNA TGTGCCACCAGTGCTGGGGGGTCTGGCTGGGGGGAGCAGTACTTC. Residues: CATSAGGSGWGEQYF.

The CDR3 region is CAGGDPGPEQYF. The CDR3 DNA follows: TGTGCCGGGGGGGACCCTGGACCCGAGCAGTACTTC. This chain uses TRBV30 with TRBJ2-7; 7 nucleotides line up with TRBD2. CDR3 length: 12 residues. Trimming cost V 8 bases and J 6 bases; bases outside gene matches: 10. Germline V CDR1 and CDR2: GTSNPN, SVGIG (reference sequence).